This T cell receptor beta chain stems from a study of yellow fever vaccine responses in identical twins. Study-level results: Reportedly, the response of twins' T cells to the vaccine seemed partly convergent, partly personalized.

Via MiXCR, TCRdb re-called the RT-PCR reads, giving one row per CDR3 protein. The sample lists under 30,000 distinct CDR3 sequences, more than 60% occurring once. Notes on this clonotype: What it binds is not known.

The sequence was collected from a woman between 18 and 29 years old who received the yellow fever vaccine. The sample consisted of T cells from blood (PBMCs), unsorted or a sorted subset (not recorded which), taken before or after yellow fever vaccination (not recorded which).

The CDR3 spells CSVVGESYEQYF. The CDR3 nucleotides are TGCAGCGTTGTTGGGGAGTCCTACGAGCAGTACTTC. The V gene is TRBV29-1, the J gene TRBJ2-7, with a tentative D call TRBD2 (5 bases). CDR3 length: 12 residues. V was pared by 4 bases and J by 1 base, with 8 bases between. The V gene's germline CDR1 is SQVTM and CDR2 ANQGSEA.